Presented here are 32 T cell receptor beta chains from one specimen sequenced in a study of T cells in Graves' hyperthyroidism and ophthalmopathy. Amplified TCR beta CDR3 regions derived from RNA transcripts. TCR CDR3 regions were first amplified by RT-PCR with HTBI primers. TCRdb redid the calling of the multiplex PCR reads with MiXCR, one entry per CDR3 protein. Among more than 500,000 distinct CDR3 sequences listed, roughly a sixth were seen once. Input material: blood. These receptor sequences come from a woman aged 25 to 45 with Graves' ophthalmopathy.

This clonotype was observed many times. V and J are TRBV20-1 and TRBJ1-2; the match to TRBD1 covers 10 bases. This CDR3 contains 14 residues. The J segment lost 5 bases and the V segment lost 6 bases, leaving 9 bases of the junction unmatched. CDR1 and CDR2 from the germline V gene are DFQATT and SNEGSKA (reference sequence). CDR3 coding DNA: TGCAGTGCCCAACCGACAGGGGGCTGGTATGGCTACACCTTC. Its translation is CSAQPTGGWYGYTF.

Concerning this clonotype itself: A much bigger clone sits one base away, suggesting this may be a read error. V and J are TRBV7-2 and TRBJ2-3; D is possibly TRBD1 (5 bases). CDR1 and CDR2 from the germline V gene are SGHTA and FQGNSA. This CDR3 contains 13 residues. Written as DNA, the CDR3 is TGTGCCACCAGCTTCGGACAAGCTGATACGCAGTATTTT. Amino acid sequence: CATSFGQADTQYF.

This clonotype appeared many times. The V call is TRBV20-1, the J call TRBJ2-5, with unresolved D. V lost 5 bases, J lost 1 base, and 11 bases lay in between. Germline CDR1 reads DFQATT; CDR2 reads SNEGSKA (reference sequence). CDR3 size: 13 residues. DNA for the CDR3: TGCAGTGCTTTCCTCTGGGGCCAAGAGACCCAGTACTTC. Translation gives CSAFLWGQETQYF.

The gene calls are TRBV9 and TRBJ2-1, with TRBD2 identical over 12 bases. Germline V lookup: CDR1 SGDLS, CDR2 YYNGEE. The trim removed 3 bases at V and 6 bases at J, leaving 1 base unmatched. There are 14 residues in the CDR3. The CDR3 nucleotides read TGTGCCAGCAGCGCTAGCGGGAGGGGCAATGAGCAGTTCTTC. This encodes CASSASGRGNEQFF.

This clonotype was seen at least ten times. The chain is built from TRBV30 and TRBJ2-5; 13 bases match TRBD2. The V and J ends lost 2 bases and 2 bases, in that order; junction bases with no gene match: 11. In germline, CDR1 is GTSNPN, CDR2 SVGIG (reference sequence). The CDR3 runs 18 residues. The CDR3 sequence is CAWSLIPGLAGPQETQYF. Written as DNA, the CDR3 is TGTGCCTGGAGTCTTATACCGGGACTAGCGGGACCTCAAGAGACCCAGTACTTC.

This clonotype occurred a few times. The genes are TRBV12-3 or TRBV12-4 and TRBJ2-5; D possibly corresponds to TRBD1 (8 bases). The CDR3 is made up of 17 amino acids. V shed 2 bases and J shed 2 bases, with 18 bases lying between them. The CDR3 sequence is CASSLYRTGRGQETQYF. The CDR3 DNA is TGTGCCAGCAGTTTATATAGGACAGGGAGGGGTCAAGAGACCCAGTACTTC.

The genes are TRBV20-1 and TRBJ1-1, with TRBD1 as a possible D gene (5 bases). Trimming stripped 6 bases from V and 5 bases from J, with 22 bases between. From germline, CDR1 is DFQATT and CDR2 SNEGSKA (reference sequence). The CDR3 is 15 residues long. The CDR3 loop reads CSAKMPGPQITEAFF. In DNA form, the CDR3 reads TGCAGTGCCAAAATGCCGGGACCCCAGATAACTGAAGCTTTCTTT.

The chain links TRBV6-2 or TRBV6-3 to TRBJ2-7; no clear D. Germline-derived CDR1 and CDR2 are MNHEY and SVGEGT. The CDR3 runs to 18 residues. The V gene lost 0 bases and the J gene lost 3 bases, with 21 bases spanning the gap. CDR3 coding DNA: TGTGCCAGCAGTTACTCGAAAGCTCCTCAGGATAGCCTCTACGAGCAGTACTTC. It encodes CASSYSKAPQDSLYEQYF.

There are a few counts of this clonotype. This chain joins TRBV20-1 and TRBJ2-7; D perhaps matches TRBD1 (6 bases). V was trimmed by 0 bases and J by 3 bases, leaving 18 bases between them. This CDR3 spans 16 amino acids. CDR1 DFQATT and CDR2 SNEGSKA come from the germline V gene (reference sequence). The CDR3 DNA is TGCAGTGCTAGAGATCTCCACGGGACATACAACTACGAGCAGTACTTC. It codes for CSARDLHGTYNYEQYF.

This clonotype was seen repeatedly, ten times or more. The rearrangement uses TRBV6-2 or TRBV6-3 and TRBJ2-2, with D uncertain. Trimming removed 4 bases from V and 1 base from J, with 7 bases in between. This CDR3 has 14 amino acids. Per germline, CDR1 MNHEY and CDR2 SVGEGT. The CDR3 protein is CASSFNKNTGELFF. The CDR3 region has the DNA TGTGCCAGCAGTTTCAACAAGAACACCGGGGAGCTGTTTTTT.

This clonotype was seen at least ten times. The chain employs TRBV2 and TRBJ2-3; D unresolved. This CDR3 contains 12 residues. Per germline, CDR1 SNHLY and CDR2 FYNNEI. The V and J ends lost 6 bases and 2 bases respectively, with 6 bases between them. The CDR3 DNA reads as TGTGCCAGCAGACAGAACACAGATACGCAGTATTTT. This translates into CASRQNTDTQYF. The full variable domain, rest sourced from reference TRBV2 and TRBJ2-3, is EPEVTQTPSHQVTQMGQEVILRCVPISNHLYFYWYRQILGQKVEFLVSFYNNEISEKSEIFDDQFSVERPDGSNFTLKIRSTKLEDSAMYFCASRQNTDTQYFGPGTRLTVL.

The chain uses TRBV28 and TRBJ2-7, with 8 bases fitting TRBD1. This CDR3 is built from 14 residues. V gave up 3 bases and J gave up 7 bases; unmatched junction bases: 8. CDR1 is MDHEN, CDR2 SYDVKM, per germline. The CDR3 is CASSLRQGYWEQYF. Here the CDR3 DNA reads TGTGCCAGCAGTTTGAGACAGGGGTACTGGGAGCAGTACTTC.

Notes on this clonotype: A much larger clone lies a single base off, so this may be a read error. This chain joins TRBV10-3 and TRBJ2-1, with D maybe TRBD2 (6 bases). The J call may be incorrect, as the DNA end agrees better with TRBJ2-7. The V gene's germline CDR1 is ENHRY and CDR2 SYGVKD. This CDR3 has 13 amino acids. DNA of the CDR3: TGTGCCATAGCGGGTAGCTCCTACAATGAGCAGTACTTC. It translates to CAIAGSSYNEQYF.

This clonotype showed up just a few times. The chain employs TRBV2 and TRBJ1-5; TRBD1 is a possible D gene (6 bases). The CDR3 spans 12 residues. V lost 6 bases to trimming and J lost 7 bases, with 10 bases between them. Germline V gene sequence: CDR1 SNHLY, CDR2 FYNNEI. As DNA, the CDR3 is TGTGCCAGCAGACAGGGCCGGCAGCCCCAGCATTTT. Translation gives CASRQGRQPQHF.

The chain recombines TRBV18 with TRBJ1-3; D is perhaps TRBD1 (5 bases). The CDR3 sequence is 17 residues long. Per germline, CDR1 KGHSH and CDR2 LQKENI. The V and J ends lost 1 base and 3 bases respectively, with 16 bases between them. DNA for the CDR3: TGTGCCAGCTCACCACGTCCCCCAGGGCGGGATGGAAACACCATATATTTT. Encoded protein: CASSPRPPGRDGNTIYF.

This clonotype came up a few times. The rearrangement links TRBV6-5 to TRBJ1-2, with 9 bases matching TRBD1. Germline CDR1 is MNHEY and CDR2 is SVGAGI. There are 15 residues in the CDR3. V shed 2 bases and J 8 bases; nucleotides not matched to a gene: 9. CDR3 DNA sequence: TGTGCCAGCAGTTACCGACTTACAGGGGGCGGGGGCTACACCTTC. Its protein product is CASSYRLTGGGGYTF.

The table lists this clonotype with many counts. The V call is TRBV28, the J call TRBJ1-4; 10 bases map to TRBD1. V shed 3 bases and J 12 bases; nucleotides not matched to a gene: 4. Per germline, CDR1 MDHEN and CDR2 SYDVKM. This CDR3 is 13 amino acids long. The CDR3 region is CASSFLDRGQLFF. The CDR3 nucleotides are TGTGCCAGCAGTTTCCTCGACAGGGGGCAACTGTTTTTT.

The sample holds many counts of this clonotype. The chain has TRBV28 and TRBJ1-1; D unclear. The CDR3 is made up of 11 amino acids. The V end was cut by 9 bases, the J end by 8 bases, with 13 bases between. The germline CDR1 and CDR2 sequences are MDHEN and SYDVKM. The CDR3 region is CASTLGEEAFF. The DNA of the CDR3 is TGTGCCAGTACCCTCGGGGAGGAAGCTTTCTTT. Combining the CDR3 with reference TRBV28 and TRBJ1-1 gives the whole variable domain DVKVTQSSRYLVKRTGEKVFLECVQDMDHENMFWYRQDPGLGLRLIYFSYDVKMKEKGDIPEGYSVSREKKERFSLILESASTNQTSMYLCASTLGEEAFFGQGTRLTVV.

This clonotype occurred a few times. The chain couples TRBV4-2 to TRBJ2-3, with 7 bases identical to TRBD2. J gave up 2 bases and V 2 bases, and 13 bases lay outside the gene matches. The CDR3 covers 18 residues. Germline V CDR1 and CDR2: LGHNA, YNFKEQ. This chain's CDR3 is CASSQNLAGLGLTDTQYF. The CDR3 DNA sequence: TGTGCCAGCAGCCAAAATCTTGCAGGACTAGGCCTCACAGATACGCAGTATTTT.

The rearrangement links TRBV19 to TRBJ2-2; 9 positions agree with TRBD1. V was pared by 7 bases and J by 5 bases, with 8 bases of the junction left unmatched. This CDR3 spans 15 amino acids. Germline assignment: CDR1 LNHDA and CDR2 SQIVND (reference sequence). The CDR3 DNA follows: TGTGCCAGTACCTTTGGGACAGGGAGGACCGGGGAGCTGTTTTTT. This translates into CASTFGTGRTGELFF.

The table lists this clonotype with a few counts. The V and J genes are TRBV3-1 and TRBJ2-7, with TRBD1 matching 9 bases. From germline, CDR1 is LGHDT and CDR2 YNNKEL (reference sequence). This CDR3 spans 16 amino acids. The ends lost 0 bases at V and 1 base at J; junction bases unmatched: 4. CDR3 in DNA: TGTGCCAGCAGCCAAGAGGGAGGGACAGGGTCCTACGAGCAGTACTTC. This gives the protein CASSQEGGTGSYEQYF.

This rearrangement joins TRBV6-1 to TRBJ1-3, with 7 positions matching TRBD1. The CDR3 runs to 14 residues. Trimming cost V 6 bases and J 2 bases; bases outside gene matches: 4. CDR1 is MNHNS, CDR2 SASEGT, per germline. For the CDR3, the DNA is TGTGCCAGCAGCCCGACAGGGACTGGAAACACCATATATTTT. Protein product: CASSPTGTGNTIYF.

This clonotype was seen many times. The J gene is TRBJ2-7, the V gene TRBV20-1; D is unclear. Germline V CDR1 and CDR2: DFQATT, SNEGSKA (reference sequence). The CDR3 runs 14 residues. Trimming pared 1 base from V and 3 bases from J, leaving 13 bases between. Here the CDR3 DNA reads TGCAGTGCTAGAGTCCGGCAGAGAGACTACGAGCAGTACTTC. It is translated as CSARVRQRDYEQYF.

Many counts were recorded for this clonotype. CDR3: CASRAGGAGSYNEQFF. For the CDR3, the DNA is TGTGCCAGCAGAGCCGGAGGAGCTGGATCCTACAATGAGCAGTTCTTC. The chain links TRBV28 to TRBJ2-1; D may be TRBD2 (5 bases). Germline V gene sequence: CDR1 MDHEN, CDR2 SYDVKM. The CDR3 is 16 residues long. Trimming left V 6 bases short and J 1 base short, with 16 bases between.

This clonotype was found a few times. The chain joins TRBV4-1 to TRBJ2-2; TRBD2 matches 10 bases. Germline lookup yields CDR1 MGHRA and CDR2 YSYEKL. This CDR3 is built from 17 residues. Trimming removed 4 bases from V and 1 base from J; junction bases left unmatched: 6. CDR3 nucleotide sequence: TGCGCCAGCAGCCGCGCGGCTAGCGGGAGGAACACCGGGGAGCTGTTTTTT. This encodes CASSRAASGRNTGELFF.

This clonotype was seen many times. The V and J genes are TRBV28 and TRBJ2-3, with TRBD2 identical over 9 bases. This CDR3 spans 14 amino acids. CDR1 and CDR2 (germline): MDHEN, SYDVKM. Germline trimming cut 10 bases from V and 4 bases from J; bases unmatched to any gene: 9. As DNA, the CDR3 is TGTGCCACTCAATCGAGCGGGAGGTCAGATACGCAGTATTTT. This encodes CATQSSGRSDTQYF.

This clonotype was seen at least ten times. The chain has TRBV7-9 and TRBJ2-7, with D possibly called TRBD1 or TRBD2 (6 bases each). Trimming took off 4 bases at V and 7 bases at J, with 11 bases between the two ends. Germline V lookup: CDR1 SEHNR, CDR2 FQNEAQ (reference sequence). CDR3 length: 12 residues. The CDR3 region has the DNA TGTGCCAGCAGCTCTGGAGGGGGTGAGCAGTACTTC. Amino acids: CASSSGGGEQYF.

This chain links TRBV6-1 with TRBJ2-7, with 12 bases aligning to TRBD2. Germline V lookup: CDR1 MNHNS, CDR2 SASEGT. The J segment lost 6 bases and the V segment lost 5 bases, leaving 17 bases of the junction unmatched. The CDR3 runs 18 residues. The CDR3: CASSSLELAGGGFREQYF. CDR3 nucleotide sequence: TGTGCCAGCAGTTCACTAGAACTAGCGGGAGGAGGGTTCCGCGAGCAGTACTTC.

At least ten counts were recorded for this clonotype. This rearrangement joins TRBV12-3 or TRBV12-4 to TRBJ2-5; 7 bases map to TRBD2. Germline trimming cut 6 bases from V and 5 bases from J; bases unmatched to any gene: 6. The CDR3 has 13 amino acids. The CDR3 DNA sequence: TGTGCCAGCAGCCTTAGCGGGTCGGAGACCCAGTACTTC. This gives the protein CASSLSGSETQYF.

This clonotype has a handful of counts. The V and J genes are TRBV6-2 or TRBV6-3 and TRBJ2-3; D is perhaps TRBD2 (6 bases). The CDR3 is made up of 14 amino acids. V was pared by 6 bases and J by 3 bases, with 13 bases between. Germline V lookup: CDR1 MNHEY, CDR2 SVGEGT. The CDR3 region has the DNA TGTGCCAGCAGCAGCGGAGGGAGGACAGATACGCAGTATTTT. Translation: CASSSGGRTDTQYF.

This clonotype appeared many times. The V gene is TRBV5-1, the J gene TRBJ2-7, with 7 bases aligning to TRBD2. V lost 0 bases, J lost 2 bases, and 11 bases stayed unmatched. CDR3 length equals 17 residues. CDR1 and CDR2 (germline): SGHRS, YFSETQ. CDR3 DNA: TGCGCCAGCAGCTTGGCTTTGGGGGAGGGCAGGCCCTACGAGCAGTACTTC. Protein sequence: CASSLALGEGRPYEQYF.

This clonotype was seen only a few times. The chain is built from TRBV6-5 and TRBJ1-5; D is uncertain. V gave up 0 bases and J gave up 6 bases, with 9 bases separating them. The CDR3 is made up of 14 amino acids. Looked up from germline, CDR1 is MNHEY and CDR2 is SVGAGI. The CDR3 reads CASSYSSPGQPQHF. The CDR3 coding sequence is TGTGCCAGCAGTTACTCTTCCCCCGGTCAGCCCCAGCATTTT.